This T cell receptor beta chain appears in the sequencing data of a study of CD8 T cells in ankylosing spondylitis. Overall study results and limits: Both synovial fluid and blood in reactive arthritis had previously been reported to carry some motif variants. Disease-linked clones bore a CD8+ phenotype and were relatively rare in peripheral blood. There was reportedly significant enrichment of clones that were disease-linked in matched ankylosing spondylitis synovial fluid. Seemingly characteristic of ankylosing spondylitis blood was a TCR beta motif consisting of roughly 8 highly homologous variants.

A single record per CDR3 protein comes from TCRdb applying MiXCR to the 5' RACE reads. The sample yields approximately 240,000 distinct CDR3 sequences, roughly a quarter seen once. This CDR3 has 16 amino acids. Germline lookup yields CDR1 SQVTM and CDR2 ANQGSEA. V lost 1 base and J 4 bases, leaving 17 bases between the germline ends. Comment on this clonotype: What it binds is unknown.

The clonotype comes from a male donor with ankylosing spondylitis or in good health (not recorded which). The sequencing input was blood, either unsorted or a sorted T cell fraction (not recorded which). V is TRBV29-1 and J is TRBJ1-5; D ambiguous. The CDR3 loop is CSVEGGFGSGNQPQHF. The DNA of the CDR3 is TGCAGCGTTGAAGGGGGATTCGGTTCGGGAAATCAGCCCCAGCATTTT.